The sequence of this TCR beta chain was determined in a study of cytomegalovirus exposure and HLA in healthy donors. Study-level information: Among the 350 to 400 donors who were genotyped, over 70% fell in the genetic ancestry cluster that is associated with self-reported Caucasian donors. Findings and caveats of the study: TCR association rates varied by HLA locus in a later analysis, with DRB1 highest and HLA-C lowest. Later, an analysis found that common viral pathogens appeared to be linked with several of the most significant clusters.

PCR employed 60 Vbeta and 13 Jbeta primers. This table comes from immunoSEQ multiplex PCR, and its TCRdb copy is limited to in-frame clones, with some not included. The sample lists roughly 100,000 clones, around four fifths seen once, with 4.5% to 5.5% in the top ten. Note on this clone: Its antigen is unknown.

CDR1 MNHEY and CDR2 SVGAGI come from the germline V gene. This CDR3 comprises 12 residues. The chain has TRBV6-5 and TRBJ1-2; a weak D match, TRBD1 (5 bases). This TCR was sampled from a woman between 40 and 50 years old in good health and CMV-seronegative. The sample taken for sequencing was PBMCs. The CDR3 spells CVTGRGLGGYTF. DNA of the CDR3: TGTGTAACGGGGCGGGGTCTTGGGGGCTACACCTTC.